These 27 T cell receptor beta chains share one sample of origin, sequenced in a study of CD8 T cells in ankylosing spondylitis. Their target antigens are unknown. Broader study findings: The study identified a TCR beta motif of seven or eight highly homologous variants that appeared characteristic of ankylosing spondylitis blood.

From the 5' RACE reads, TCRdb called clonotypes with MiXCR, one entry per CDR3 protein. This sample carries 800,000 to 900,000 distinct CDR3 sequences, around 11% of them seen once, and the ten largest clones take just over 0.5%. The specimen was blood, either unsorted or a sorted T cell fraction (not recorded which). The receptors were sampled from a male donor with ankylosing spondylitis.

This clonotype came up many times. The J gene is TRBJ2-7, the V gene TRBV12-3 or TRBV12-4; D may be TRBD2 (6 bases). V shed 6 bases and J shed 5 bases, with 20 bases lying between them. This CDR3 spans 15 amino acids. The CDR3 DNA is TGTGCCAGCAGCCTCGGGGCGGGGATAAGCCACGAGCAGTACTTC. Translating it yields CASSLGAGISHEQYF.

This clonotype was counted only a few times. V usage is TRBV15 and J usage is TRBJ1-6; the match to TRBD1 covers 7 bases. V shed 1 base, J shed 12 bases, and the junction held 6 bases outside the gene matches. Germline lookup yields CDR1 LNHNV and CDR2 YYDKDF (reference sequence). The CDR3 spans 14 residues. The CDR3 loop reads CATSRAGQSKPLHF. CDR3 DNA sequence: TGTGCCACCAGCAGAGCGGGACAGAGTAAACCCCTCCACTTT.

There are many counts of this clonotype. This rearrangement joins TRBV7-2 to TRBJ1-5; D is unresolved. V dropped 0 bases and J dropped 3 bases, with 3 bases sitting between them. Germline CDR1 SGHTA, CDR2 FQGNSA. The CDR3 extends over 13 amino acids. This chain's CDR3 is CASSLANNQPQHF. CDR3 nucleotide sequence: TGTGCCAGCAGCTTAGCCAACAATCAGCCCCAGCATTTT.

This chain joins TRBV20-1 and TRBJ2-1, with D possibly called TRBD1 or TRBD2 (5 bases each). This CDR3 comprises 13 residues. With 6 bases removed from V and 5 bases from J, the gap between germline ends came to 14 bases. Germline lookup yields CDR1 DFQATT and CDR2 SNEGSKA (reference sequence). This CDR3 reads CSAGESVNNEQFF. In DNA form, the CDR3 reads TGCAGTGCAGGGGAGTCCGTGAACAATGAGCAGTTCTTC.

V usage is TRBV4-1 and J usage is TRBJ2-1; TRBD1 or TRBD2 may be the D gene (5 bases each). Germline lookup yields CDR1 MGHRA and CDR2 YSYEKL. The CDR3 sequence is 13 residues long. V shed 4 bases and J shed 5 bases, with 9 bases lying between them. The CDR3 region has the DNA TGCGCCAGCAGCCGACTACAGGACAATGAGCAGTTCTTC. It codes for CASSRLQDNEQFF.

This clonotype was observed a handful of times. The chain is built from TRBV7-2 and TRBJ2-7; 10 nucleotides agree with TRBD1. V was pared by 4 bases and J by 6 bases, with 9 bases of the junction left unmatched. The germline V gene encodes CDR1 SGHTA and CDR2 FQGNSA. There are 15 residues in the CDR3. The CDR3 loop reads CASSSTGTGVAEQYF. The CDR3 DNA reads as TGTGCCAGCAGCTCAACCGGGACAGGGGTGGCCGAGCAGTACTTC.

This rearrangement joins TRBV24-1 to TRBJ2-5, with unresolved D. Germline CDR1 reads KGHDR; CDR2 reads SFDVKD. The V end was cut by 2 bases, the J end by 5 bases, with 5 bases between. The CDR3 spans 12 residues. The CDR3 sequence is CATSDSVETQYF. CDR3 DNA sequence: TGTGCCACCAGTGATTCAGTGGAGACCCAGTACTTC.

The rearrangement uses TRBV20-1 and TRBJ2-5; the D is unclear. This CDR3 is 13 amino acids long. Germline V gene sequence: CDR1 DFQATT, CDR2 SNEGSKA (reference sequence). Between the trimmed V and J ends, which lost 3 bases and 5 bases, there was a span of 13 bases. The CDR3 DNA reads TGCAGTGCTAGGGTGGCGGTTTTGGAGACCCAGTACTTC. This sequence encodes CSARVAVLETQYF.

This clonotype has a single count. V usage is TRBV20-1 and J usage is TRBJ2-7; D is unclear. The V end lost 5 bases, the J end lost 3 bases, and 14 bases lay between the germline ends. Looked up from germline, CDR1 is DFQATT and CDR2 is SNEGSKA (reference sequence). CDR3 length: 13 residues. This chain's CDR3 is CSALGRLYYEQYF. The DNA for the CDR3 is TGCAGTGCTCTCGGCAGGCTATACTACGAGCAGTACTTC.

This clonotype has just a few counts. The chain has TRBV20-1 and TRBJ2-5; tentatively, D is TRBD1 (5 bases). CDR3 length: 13 amino acids. CDR1 and CDR2 from the germline V gene are DFQATT and SNEGSKA (reference sequence). Trimming pared 6 bases from V and 4 bases from J, leaving 15 bases between. The DNA of the CDR3 is TGCAGTGCCCAGGGCCAGGTTGGAGAGACCCAGTACTTC. Translating gives CSAQGQVGETQYF.

The V gene is TRBV28, the J gene TRBJ1-1; D remains ambiguous. The CDR3 has 12 amino acids. Trimming took off 6 bases at V and 3 bases at J, with 8 bases between the two ends. Germline V gene data show CDR1 as MDHEN and CDR2 as SYDVKM. The CDR3 spells CASSERHTEAFF. The CDR3 bases are TGTGCCAGCAGCGAGAGGCACACTGAAGCTTTCTTT.

The V and J genes are TRBV20-1 and TRBJ1-1, with D tentatively TRBD1 (5 bases). This CDR3 spans 12 amino acids. Germline-derived CDR1 and CDR2 are DFQATT and SNEGSKA (reference sequence). With 5 bases removed from V and 6 bases from J, the gap between germline ends came to 13 bases. The CDR3 DNA reads as TGCAGTGCTGGGGGTAGAGCTCCTGAAGCTTTCTTT. Residues: CSAGGRAPEAFF.

This clonotype appeared many times. The chain is built from TRBV27 and TRBJ1-2; a weak D match, TRBD1 (6 bases). Germline V lookup: CDR1 MNHEY, CDR2 SMNVEV (reference sequence). The CDR3 spans 13 residues. Trimming removed 1 base at V and 7 bases at J, with 10 bases between. In nucleotides, the CDR3 is TGTGCCAGCAGTTTATTACAGGGTGCTGGCTACACCTTC. Protein: CASSLLQGAGYTF.

This chain connects TRBV10-3 to TRBJ2-5; 11 nucleotides line up with TRBD2. Germline V gives CDR1 ENHRY, CDR2 SYGVKD. This CDR3 contains 16 residues. Trimming cost V 8 bases and J 3 bases; bases outside gene matches: 11. Here the CDR3 DNA reads TGTGCCATCTCTGCCGCGACTAGCGGGAAGGAAGAGACCCAGTACTTC. Its translation: CAISAATSGKEETQYF.

This chain connects TRBV10-2 to TRBJ2-7, with 7 bases that match TRBD1. The ends lost 8 bases at V and 0 bases at J; junction bases unmatched: 7. The CDR3 is made up of 14 amino acids. The germline gives CDR1 WSHSY, CDR2 SAAADI. CDR3 amino acids: CASSNAGGSYEQYF. DNA of the CDR3: TGCGCCAGCTCTAATGCAGGGGGCTCCTACGAGCAGTACTTC.

This clonotype was seen a few times. The chain uses TRBV9 and TRBJ1-2; 8 nucleotides align to TRBD1. The trim removed 0 bases at V and 7 bases at J, leaving 8 bases unmatched. CDR3 length: 15 amino acids. Germline V gene sequence: CDR1 SGDLS, CDR2 YYNGEE. DNA of the CDR3: TGTGCCAGCAGCGTAGCTCCCCAGGGGGCGTTTGGCTACACCTTC. Protein sequence: CASSVAPQGAFGYTF. Looking up the rest from reference TRBV9 and TRBJ1-2 gives the full variable domain: DSGVTQTPKHLITATGQRVTLRCSPRSGDLSVYWYQQSLDQGLQFLIQYYNGEERAKGNILERFSAQQFPDLHSELNLSSLELGDSALYFCASSVAPQGAFGYTFGSGTRLTVV.

The gene calls are TRBV4-3 and TRBJ1-1; 7 bases are a match to TRBD1. CDR3 size: 15 residues. Germline V gene lookup returns CDR1 LGHNA and CDR2 YSLEER. J gave up 3 bases and V 1 base, and 5 bases lay outside the gene matches. DNA of the CDR3: TGCGCCAGCAGCCAAGGCGTTACAGGGGACACTGAAGCTTTCTTT. It specifies CASSQGVTGDTEAFF.

This clonotype was picked up many times. V and J are TRBV5-1 and TRBJ1-5; TRBD1 might be the D (5 bases). V lost 2 bases, J lost 5 bases, and 11 bases lay in between. CDR1 and CDR2 from the germline V gene are SGHRS and YFSETQ. The CDR3 has 14 residues. The CDR3 coding sequence is TGCGCCAGCAGCTTTGGGGGGGGGGATCAGCCCCAGCATTTT. The encoded protein is CASSFGGGDQPQHF.

This clonotype has a handful of counts. The chain uses TRBV29-1 and TRBJ2-5; D unresolved. Germline loops: CDR1 SQVTM, CDR2 ANQGSEA. The ends were cut back, 8 bases at V and 4 bases at J, with 8 bases in the middle. This CDR3 comprises 10 residues. This chain's CDR3 is CSTRRETQYF. For the CDR3, the DNA is TGCAGCACCCGGAGAGAGACCCAGTACTTC.

The J gene is TRBJ1-1, the V gene TRBV6-1, with D unclear. Germline loops: CDR1 MNHNS, CDR2 SASEGT. Trimming removed 7 bases from V and 6 bases from J, with 15 bases in between. The CDR3 extends over 13 amino acids. CDR3 protein: CASTLIAFAEAFF. As DNA, the CDR3 is TGTGCCAGCACTCTGATTGCGTTCGCTGAAGCTTTCTTT.

This clonotype has more than one count but fewer than ten. This rearrangement joins TRBV4-3 to TRBJ2-1; the D gene is possibly TRBD2 (5 bases). The CDR3 has 16 residues. V was pared by 0 bases and J by 5 bases, with 14 bases between. Germline CDR1 LGHNA, CDR2 YSLEER. The CDR3 DNA is TGCGCCAGCAGCCAAGATGGGCGTGGGAGTCACAATGAGCAGTTCTTC. Protein: CASSQDGRGSHNEQFF.

This chain links TRBV7-9 with TRBJ1-2; D is possibly TRBD1 (5 bases). The CDR3 is 13 amino acids. Germline V gene lookup returns CDR1 SEHNR and CDR2 FQNEAQ (reference sequence). The V and J ends lost 1 base and 6 bases respectively, with 9 bases between them. The CDR3 spells CASSLGGVDGYTF. CDR3 in DNA: TGTGCCAGCAGCTTAGGGGGGGTCGATGGCTACACCTTC.

This clonotype was found many times. This sequence joins TRBV6-5 and TRBJ1-1; no firm D call. This CDR3 spans 16 amino acids. The germline V gene encodes CDR1 MNHEY and CDR2 SVGAGI. Trimming left V 3 bases short and J 5 bases short, with 19 bases between. The CDR3 reads CASSYSLSLLGTEAFF. The DNA for the CDR3 is TGTGCCAGCAGTTATTCCCTAAGCCTCTTGGGGACTGAAGCTTTCTTT.

V gene TRBV3-1 combines with J gene TRBJ2-7; TRBD1 is a possible D gene (6 bases). The CDR3 totals 13 residues. Germline V lookup: CDR1 LGHDT, CDR2 YNNKEL (reference sequence). V was trimmed by 3 bases and J by 3 bases, leaving 9 bases between them. The chain's CDR3 is CASSHLQGYEQYF. DNA of the CDR3: TGTGCCAGCAGCCATCTACAGGGCTACGAGCAGTACTTC.

The chain has TRBV7-9 and TRBJ2-1; 7 bases match TRBD2. Germline trimming cut 3 bases from V and 7 bases from J; bases unmatched to any gene: 12. The germline gives CDR1 SEHNR, CDR2 FQNEAQ (reference sequence). This CDR3 has 16 amino acids. The CDR3 spells CASSFPRGGVGNEQFF. CDR3 sequence (DNA): TGTGCCAGCAGCTTTCCGCGCGGGGGTGTGGGGAATGAGCAGTTCTTC. The variable domain in full, completed from reference TRBV7-9 and TRBJ2-1, reads DTGVSQNPRHKITKRGQNVTFRCDPISEHNRLYWYRQTLGQGPEFLTYFQNEAQLEKSRLLSDRFSAERPKGSFSTLEIQRTEQGDSAMYLCASSFPRGGVGNEQFFGPGTRLTVL.

V gene TRBV28 combines with J gene TRBJ2-2, with D possibly being TRBD2 (5 bases). Germline V lookup: CDR1 MDHEN, CDR2 SYDVKM. CDR3 length: 17 amino acids. The ends were cut back, 1 base at V and 5 bases at J, with 17 bases in the middle. The DNA for the CDR3 is TGTGCCAGCAGTTTATTGGTCGTGGACTCTAGGACCGGGGAGCTGTTTTTT. It encodes CASSLLVVDSRTGELFF.

In its sample, this clonotype was seen a few times. The V and J genes are TRBV5-5 and TRBJ2-7; the D is unclear. V lost 1 base to trimming and J lost 0 bases, with 8 bases between them. Per germline, CDR1 SGHKS and CDR2 YYEKEE (reference sequence). The CDR3 totals 14 residues. The DNA of the CDR3 is TGTGCCAGCAGCTTGCCCCGGAGCTCCTACGAGCAGTACTTC. It encodes CASSLPRSSYEQYF.